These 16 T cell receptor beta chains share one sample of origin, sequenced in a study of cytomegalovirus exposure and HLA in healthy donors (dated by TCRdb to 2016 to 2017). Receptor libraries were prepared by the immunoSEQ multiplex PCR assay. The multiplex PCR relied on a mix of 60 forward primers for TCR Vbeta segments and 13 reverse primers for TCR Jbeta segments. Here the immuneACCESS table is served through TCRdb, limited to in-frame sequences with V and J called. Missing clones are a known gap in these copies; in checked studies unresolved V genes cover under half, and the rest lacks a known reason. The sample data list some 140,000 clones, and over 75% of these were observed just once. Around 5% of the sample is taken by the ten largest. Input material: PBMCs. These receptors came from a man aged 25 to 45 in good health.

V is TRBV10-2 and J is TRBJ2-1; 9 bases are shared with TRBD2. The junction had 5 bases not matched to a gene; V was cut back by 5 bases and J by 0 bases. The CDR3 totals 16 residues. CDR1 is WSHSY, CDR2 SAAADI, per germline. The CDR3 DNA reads TGCGCCAGCAGTCCAAATAGCGGGAGCTCCTACAATGAGCAGTTCTTC. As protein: CASSPNSGSSYNEQFF.

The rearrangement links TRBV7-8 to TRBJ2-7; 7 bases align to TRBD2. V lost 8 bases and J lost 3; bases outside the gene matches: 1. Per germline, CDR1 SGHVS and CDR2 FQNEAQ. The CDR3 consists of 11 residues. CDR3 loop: CASGGDYEQYF. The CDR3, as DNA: TGTGCCAGCGGGGGGGACTACGAGCAGTACTTC.

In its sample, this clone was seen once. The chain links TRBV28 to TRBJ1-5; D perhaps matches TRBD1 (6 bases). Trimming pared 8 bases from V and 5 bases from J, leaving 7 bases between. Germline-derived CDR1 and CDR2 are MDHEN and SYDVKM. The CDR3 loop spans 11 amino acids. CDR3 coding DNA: TGTGCCAGCCAGGGGTATCAGCCCCAGCATTTT. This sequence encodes CASQGYQPQHF.

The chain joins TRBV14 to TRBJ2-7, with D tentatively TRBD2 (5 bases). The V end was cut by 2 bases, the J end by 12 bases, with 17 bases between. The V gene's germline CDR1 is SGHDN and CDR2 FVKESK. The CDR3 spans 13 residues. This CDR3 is CASSQSRSGRGYF. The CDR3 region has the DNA TGTGCCAGCAGCCAATCTCGAAGTGGCCGGGGGTACTTC. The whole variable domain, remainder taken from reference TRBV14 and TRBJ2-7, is EAGVTQFPSHSVIEKGQTVTLRCDPISGHDNLYWYRRVMGKEIKFLLHFVKESKQDESGMPNNRFLAERTGGTYSTLKVQPAELEDSGVYFCASSQSRSGRGYFGPGTRLTVT.

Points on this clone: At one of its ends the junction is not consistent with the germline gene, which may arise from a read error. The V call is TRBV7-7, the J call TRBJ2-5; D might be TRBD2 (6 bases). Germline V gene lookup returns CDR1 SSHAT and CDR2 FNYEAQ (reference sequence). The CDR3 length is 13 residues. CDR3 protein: CASSGRDSETQYF. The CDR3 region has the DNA TGTGCTAGCAGCGGCCGGGACTCGGAGACCCAGTACTTC.

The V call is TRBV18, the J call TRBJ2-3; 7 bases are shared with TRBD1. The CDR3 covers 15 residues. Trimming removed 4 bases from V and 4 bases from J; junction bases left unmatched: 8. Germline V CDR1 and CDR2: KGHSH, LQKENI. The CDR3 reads CASSQRQGRADTQYF. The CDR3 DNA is TGTGCCAGCTCACAGAGACAGGGTCGGGCAGATACGCAGTATTTT.

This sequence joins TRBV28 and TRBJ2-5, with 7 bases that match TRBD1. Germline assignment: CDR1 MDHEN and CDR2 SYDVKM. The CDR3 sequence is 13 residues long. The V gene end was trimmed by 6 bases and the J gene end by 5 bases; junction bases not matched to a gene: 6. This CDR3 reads CASRRTGRETQYF. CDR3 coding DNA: TGTGCCAGCAGGCGGACAGGAAGGGAGACCCAGTACTTC.

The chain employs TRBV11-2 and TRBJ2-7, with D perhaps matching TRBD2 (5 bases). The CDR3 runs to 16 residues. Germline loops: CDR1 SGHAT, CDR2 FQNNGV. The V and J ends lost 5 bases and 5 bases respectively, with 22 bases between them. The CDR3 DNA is TGTGCCAGCAGCACCTTCCGGGGAACTAGTCCCCACGAGCAGTACTTC. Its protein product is CASSTFRGTSPHEQYF.

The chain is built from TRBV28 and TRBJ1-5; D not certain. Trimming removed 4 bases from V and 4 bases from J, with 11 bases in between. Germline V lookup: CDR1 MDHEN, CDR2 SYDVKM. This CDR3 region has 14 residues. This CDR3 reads CASSSGVRNQPQHF. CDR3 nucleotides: TGTGCCAGCAGTTCTGGAGTTAGGAATCAGCCCCAGCATTTT. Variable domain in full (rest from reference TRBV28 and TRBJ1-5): DVKVTQSSRYLVKRTGEKVFLECVQDMDHENMFWYRQDPGLGLRLIYFSYDVKMKEKGDIPEGYSVSREKKERFSLILESASTNQTSMYLCASSSGVRNQPQHFGDGTRLSIL.

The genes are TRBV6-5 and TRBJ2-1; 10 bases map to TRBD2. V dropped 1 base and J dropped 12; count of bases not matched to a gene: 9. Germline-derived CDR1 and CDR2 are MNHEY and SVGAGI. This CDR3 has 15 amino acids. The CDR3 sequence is CASSYFGLADPGQFF. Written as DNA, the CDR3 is TGTGCCAGCAGTTACTTCGGACTAGCGGACCCGGGGCAGTTCTTC.

CDR3 in DNA: TGTGCCAGCAGCGTGGGGTCCGGGACAGGGGAAGCTTTCTTT. Protein: CASSVGSGTGEAFF. The rearrangement joins TRBV9 to TRBJ1-1, with 9 positions matching TRBD1. Germline CDR1 is SGDLS and CDR2 is YYNGEE. After removal of 2 bases from V and 8 bases from J, the junction contained 7 bases not matched to a gene. CDR3 length: 14 residues.

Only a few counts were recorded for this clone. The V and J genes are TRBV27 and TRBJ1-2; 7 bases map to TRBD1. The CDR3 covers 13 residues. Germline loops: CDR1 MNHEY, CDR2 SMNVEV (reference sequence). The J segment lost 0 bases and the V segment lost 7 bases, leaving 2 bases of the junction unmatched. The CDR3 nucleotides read TGTGCCAGCAAGGGGGCCGCTAACTATGGCTACACCTTC. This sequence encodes CASKGAANYGYTF.

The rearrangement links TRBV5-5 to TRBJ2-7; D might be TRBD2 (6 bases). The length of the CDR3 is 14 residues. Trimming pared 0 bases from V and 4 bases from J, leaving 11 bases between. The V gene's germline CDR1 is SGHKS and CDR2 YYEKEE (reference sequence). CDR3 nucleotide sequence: TGTGCCAGCAGCTTGGCGCCCGCGGGGTACGAGCAGTACTTC. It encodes CASSLAPAGYEQYF.

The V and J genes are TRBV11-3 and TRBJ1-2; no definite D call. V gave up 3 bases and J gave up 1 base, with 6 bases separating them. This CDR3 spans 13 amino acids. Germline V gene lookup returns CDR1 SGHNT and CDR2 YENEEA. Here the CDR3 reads CASSFGLNYGYTF. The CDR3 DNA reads TGTGCCAGCAGCTTCGGTCTTAACTATGGCTACACCTTC.

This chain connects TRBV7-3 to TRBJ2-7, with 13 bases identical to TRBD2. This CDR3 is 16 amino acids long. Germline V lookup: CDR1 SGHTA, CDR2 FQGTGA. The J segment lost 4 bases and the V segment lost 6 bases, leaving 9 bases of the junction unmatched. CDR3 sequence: CASRVTGTSGTYEQYF. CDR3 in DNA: TGTGCCAGCAGGGTTACCGGGACTAGCGGGACTTACGAGCAGTACTTC. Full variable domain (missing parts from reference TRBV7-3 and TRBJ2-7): GAGVSQTPSNKVTEKGKYVELRCDPISGHTALYWYRQSLGQGPEFLIYFQGTGAADDSGLPNDRFFAVRPEGSVSTLKIQRTERGDSAVYLCASRVTGTSGTYEQYFGPGTRLTVT.

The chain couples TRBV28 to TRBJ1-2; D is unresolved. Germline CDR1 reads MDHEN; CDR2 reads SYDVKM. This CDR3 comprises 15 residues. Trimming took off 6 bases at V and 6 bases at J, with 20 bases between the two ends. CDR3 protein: CASSLGGSPGNGYTF. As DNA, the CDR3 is TGTGCCAGCAGCCTAGGTGGGTCCCCCGGCAATGGCTACACCTTC.